The sequence of this T cell receptor beta chain was determined in a study of beta chain features in type 1 diabetes. Findings and caveats of the study: A moderate, significant TCRB CDR3 shortening appeared in type 1 diabetes across four CD4+ subsets. Compared to healthy donors, patients appeared to have naive, central memory and Treg TCRB repertoires that were more alike. PCR might favor shorter templates, but any such skew would affect patients and controls equally.

The CDR3 is 14 residues long. Germline CDR1 reads MNHNY; CDR2 reads SVGAGI (reference sequence). The V and J ends lost 2 bases and 6 bases respectively, with 10 bases between them. One heparinised draw of blood, averaging about 116 mL, came from each donor. This clone has a handful of counts. Antigen unknown. Expressed TCRB transcripts got sequenced, as all isolated RNA was reverse transcribed. TCRdb's copy holds only in-frame clones and misses some; the assay was immunoSEQ multiplex PCR. The sample consists of approximately 270,000 clones, about 13% of them appearing once. Input material: naive CD4+ T cells from blood. This clonotype originated in a man aged 30-40 years with type 1 diabetes. J is TRBJ2-2 and V is TRBV6-6, with a weak D call TRBD2 (6 bases). The CDR3 region is CASSYTWDSGELFF. The CDR3, as DNA: TGTGCCAGCAGTTACACATGGGACTCCGGGGAGCTGTTTTTT.